These 9 T cell receptor beta chains were sequenced from one sample in a study of T cells and copy number aberrations in small-cell lung cancer. Data came from immunoSEQ multiplex PCR; TCRdb stores just in-frame clones and leaves some out. The table lists 9,400 or so clones, about three quarters of them singletons. Sequencing was done on a sample of normal tissue next to the tumor. These receptors all stem from a man aged 60-69 years with small cell lung cancer.

The chain recombines TRBV2 with TRBJ1-1; possible D gene TRBD1, 6 bases. The CDR3 consists of 15 residues. Germline assignment: CDR1 SNHLY and CDR2 FYNNEI. V lost 6 bases and J lost 2, with 16 bases in between. This chain's CDR3 is CASSRGTSINTEAFF. The CDR3 DNA reads TGTGCCAGCAGCAGGGGTACGAGTATCAACACTGAAGCTTTCTTT.

The chain is built from TRBV6-5 and TRBJ2-4; 10 bases are a match to TRBD1. J gave up 9 bases and V 6 bases, and 8 bases lay outside the gene matches. Germline V gene data show CDR1 as MNHEY and CDR2 as SVGAGI. The CDR3 consists of 14 residues. The CDR3: CASRRQGAFAIQYF. CDR3 in DNA: TGTGCCAGCAGACGACAGGGGGCGTTCGCCATTCAGTACTTC.

The chain couples TRBV2 to TRBJ1-4; TRBD1 might be the D (5 bases). Germline assignment: CDR1 SNHLY and CDR2 FYNNEI. This CDR3 contains 13 residues. The V and J ends lost 9 bases and 7 bases respectively, with 15 bases between them. This CDR3 is CASTREDVEKLFF. The CDR3 DNA sequence: TGTGCCAGTACCAGGGAAGATGTTGAAAAACTGTTTTTT.

V gene TRBV4-1 combines with J gene TRBJ2-1; 12 bases agree with TRBD2. Germline assignment: CDR1 MGHRA and CDR2 YSYEKL. The CDR3 is made up of 14 amino acids. V was clipped by 8 bases and J by 8 bases; unmatched bases: 7. The CDR3 sequence is CASARTSGKDEQFF. CDR3 sequence (DNA): TGCGCCAGCGCCCGGACTAGCGGGAAGGATGAGCAGTTCTTC.

V usage is TRBV28 and J usage is TRBJ2-5, with D hard to call. The V end lost 6 bases, the J end lost 7 bases, and 9 bases lay between the germline ends. The CDR3 length is 11 residues. Germline CDR1 and CDR2: MDHEN and SYDVKM. The CDR3 loop reads CASSKGRTQYF. DNA for the CDR3: TGTGCCAGCAGCAAAGGAAGGACCCAGTACTTC.

The table lists this clone with a few counts. J is TRBJ2-2 and V is TRBV9; either TRBD1 or TRBD2 may fit D (5 bases each). Germline CDR1 and CDR2: SGDLS and YYNGEE. V lost 3 bases to trimming and J lost 7 bases, with 16 bases between them. This CDR3 comprises 15 residues. CDR3 coding DNA: TGTGCCAGCAGCGCCGGGGACGCTGGTCGCGGGGAGCTGTTTTTT. This encodes CASSAGDAGRGELFF.

A few counts support this clone. An end of the junction does not agree with germline; a read error may underlie this. The CDR3: CASSLGTSAQTQYF. CDR3 in DNA: TGCGCTAGCAGCTTGGGCACTAGCGCCCAGACCCAGTACTTC. The V and J genes are TRBV5-1 and TRBJ2-5; 7 bases are a match to TRBD2. The germline gives CDR1 SGHRS, CDR2 YFSETQ. The CDR3 has 14 amino acids.

The chain recombines TRBV28 with TRBJ1-5; D not resolved. The CDR3 contains 15 residues. CDR1 and CDR2 from the germline V gene are MDHEN and SYDVKM. With 5 bases removed from V and 5 bases from J, the gap between germline ends came to 16 bases. The CDR3 here is CASSLGGHGDQPQHF. CDR3 sequence (DNA): TGTGCCAGCAGTCTAGGTGGGCACGGCGATCAGCCCCAGCATTTT. The full variable domain, rest sourced from reference TRBV28 and TRBJ1-5, is DVKVTQSSRYLVKRTGEKVFLECVQDMDHENMFWYRQDPGLGLRLIYFSYDVKMKEKGDIPEGYSVSREKKERFSLILESASTNQTSMYLCASSLGGHGDQPQHFGDGTRLSIL.

The genes are TRBV28 and TRBJ2-5; 7 bases are a match to TRBD1. The end of the DNA is better explained by TRBJ2-7, so the J call may be wrong. This CDR3 contains 13 residues. Looked up from germline, CDR1 is MDHEN and CDR2 is SYDVKM. In DNA, the CDR3 is TGTGCCAGCAGCAACGGACAGGCTTACGAGCAGTACTTC. It yields the protein CASSNGQAYEQYF.